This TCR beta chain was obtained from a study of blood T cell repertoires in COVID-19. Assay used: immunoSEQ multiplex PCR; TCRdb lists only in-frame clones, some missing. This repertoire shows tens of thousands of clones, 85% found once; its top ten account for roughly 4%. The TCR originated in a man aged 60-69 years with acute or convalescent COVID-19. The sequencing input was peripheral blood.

The CDR3 here is CATRRGLIDEQFF. CDR3 DNA: TGTGCCACCAGGCGGGGACTAATCGATGAGCAGTTCTTC. The chain couples TRBV24-1 to TRBJ2-1; TRBD2 matches at 7 bases. The J segment lost 8 bases and the V segment lost 7 bases, leaving 7 bases of the junction unmatched. Germline V gene lookup returns CDR1 KGHDR and CDR2 SFDVKD. The CDR3 length is 13 residues.